This paragraph covers one T cell receptor (beta chain) sequence. The data are from a study of CD8 T cells in Susac syndrome. Study details: Clinical remission applied to roughly 8 sequenced Susac syndrome patients, and about six had active disease.

RNA in amounts of roughly 0.5 to 1 ug was reverse transcribed with random hexamers. TCRdb redid the calling of the immunoSEQ multiplex PCR reads with MiXCR, one entry per CDR3 protein. Of about 180,000 distinct CDR3 sequences listed, about 95% are singletons. Under recently defined diagnostic criteria, the patients with Susac syndrome qualified as having definite or probable disease. The germline gives CDR1 SGDLS, CDR2 YYNGEE. This CDR3 has 16 amino acids. Trimming pared 3 bases from V and 1 base from J, leaving 16 bases between. Sequences were obtained from CD4+ T cells from PBMCs. The TCR originated in a human donor with Susac syndrome. The rearrangement joins TRBV9 to TRBJ2-5; the D gene is possibly TRBD2 (7 bases). The CDR3 sequence: CASSGEGGRFQETQYF. In nucleotides, the CDR3 is TGTGCCAGCAGCGGGGAGGGGGGACGGTTCCAAGAGACCCAGTACTTC. The entire variable domain, with the rest obtained from reference TRBV9 and TRBJ2-5, is as follows: DSGVTQTPKHLITATGQRVTLRCSPRSGDLSVYWYQQSLDQGLQFLIQYYNGEERAKGNILERFSAQQFPDLHSELNLSSLELGDSALYFCASSGEGGRFQETQYFGPGTRLLVL.